Below, one T cell receptor beta chain is given with its context. This clone has only one observation. What this receptor recognizes is not known. Per-base quality was not reported, and no clone a single base away is much larger than it. The data originate from a study of OX40 agonist ivuxolimab in advanced cancers. Some background on the complete study: Ivuxolimab was a fully human IgG2 agonistic monoclonal antibody targeting the costimulatory receptor OX40 (CD134). The purpose of peripheral TCRbeta sequencing was to test whether ivuxolimab changed TCR sequence diversity and led to clonal T-cell expansion. The paper describes the monotherapy dose-escalation part (N of about 47 patients) of the phase I trial of ivuxolimab. The dose-escalation cohort was roughly 87% male with a mean age of roughly 62 years, ranging from about 20 to 85. Prior anti-PD-1, anti-PD-L1 or anti-CTLA-4 therapy was permitted, and checkpoint inhibitors had been received by less than 45% of dose-escalation patients. Intravenous ivuxolimab was administered to patients every 2 weeks at six dose levels: 0.01, 0.1, 0.3, 1.5, 3 and 10 mg/kg. Partial responses were achieved by three dose-escalation patients, of whom one had hepatocellular carcinoma and two had cutaneous melanoma. Of the roughly 52 dose-escalation patients, hepatocellular carcinoma was present in approximately 20, melanoma in roughly 15, renal cell carcinoma in 9 and head and neck cancer in 9. Paper-wide results and their limitations: Partial responders in the 0.1-3.0 mg/kg groups had among the lowest normalized peripheral clonal expansion, especially among CD8+ T cells. After ivuxolimab, more expanded clones were found on average in CD8+ T cells than in CD4+ T cells. At doses of 0.1 to 3.0 mg/kg, clonal expansion of both CD4+ and CD8+ blood T cells was observed from baseline to week 6. Low levels of normalized T-cell clonal expansion were also seen in some patients who did not respond. The antigen specificity of the clonally expanded peripheral T cells was not determined.

CDR1 MNHEY and CDR2 SMNVEV were looked up in the germline V gene (reference sequence). The CDR3 has 15 amino acids, counting the end cysteine and phenylalanine. Of all the DNA, just the CDR3 is kept, 45 bases in frame from base 1. The V end loses 5 bases and the J end loses 1 base, and a stretch of 13 bases separates them. Patients with a history of autoimmune disease or receiving systemic immunosuppression were excluded from the trial. Peripheral blood for TCR sequencing was collected from all dose cohorts at baseline, on cycle 4 day 1, and on cycle 7 day 1. Samples came from an open-label, multicenter, first-in-human phase I dose-escalation trial of ivuxolimab. Adults with locally advanced or metastatic head and neck squamous cell, hepatocellular, melanoma or renal cell carcinoma were enrolled in the trial. Before TCR sequencing, CD4+ T cells and CD8+ T cells from peripheral blood were sorted into separate populations.

To sequence the TCRbeta CDR3 region, genomic DNA was isolated from the sorted cells. TCRbeta CDR3 regions were sequenced using the immunoSEQ Assay. TCRdb took over this immuneACCESS table, retaining in-frame rearrangements with V and J assigned. Such tables are incomplete; in checked studies, under half of the missing clones stem from an unresolved V gene, and the remainder is unexplained. The sample table holds roughly 140,000 clones, of which 94% were seen once. Clones ranked in the top ten supply approximately 0.32% of the sample. The source material was CD4+ or CD8+ T cells sorted from blood, sampled in a trial of the OX40 agonist ivuxolimab. In this chain, TRBV27 is recombined with TRBJ2-3, with no confident D gene call. The receptor comes from an adult with an advanced solid tumor such as melanoma, head and neck, liver or kidney cancer. The DNA sequence is TGTGCCAGCAGTCTTATGACACCGCGCACAGATACGCAGTATTTT. Translated, it reads CASSLMTPRTDTQYF.